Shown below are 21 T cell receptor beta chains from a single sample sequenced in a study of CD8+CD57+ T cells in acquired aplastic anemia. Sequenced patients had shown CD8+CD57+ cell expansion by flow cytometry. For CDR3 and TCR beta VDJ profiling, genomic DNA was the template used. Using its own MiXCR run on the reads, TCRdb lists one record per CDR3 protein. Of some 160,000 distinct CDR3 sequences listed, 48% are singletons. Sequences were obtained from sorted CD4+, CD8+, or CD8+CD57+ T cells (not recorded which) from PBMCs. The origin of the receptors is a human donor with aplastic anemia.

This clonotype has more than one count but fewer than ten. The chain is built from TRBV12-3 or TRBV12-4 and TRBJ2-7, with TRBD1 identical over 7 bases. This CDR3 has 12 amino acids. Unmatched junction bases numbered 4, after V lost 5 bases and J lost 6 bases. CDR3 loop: CASSGQVGEQYF. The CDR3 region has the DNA TGTGCCAGCAGTGGACAGGTCGGCGAGCAGTACTTC.

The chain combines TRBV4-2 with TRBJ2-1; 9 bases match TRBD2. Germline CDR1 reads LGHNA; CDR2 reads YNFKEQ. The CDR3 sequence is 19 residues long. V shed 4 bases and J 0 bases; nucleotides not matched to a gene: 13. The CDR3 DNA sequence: TGTGCCAGCAGCCCGGAGGATAGCGGGAGCGCCAGCTCCTACAATGAGCAGTTCTTC. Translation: CASSPEDSGSASSYNEQFF.

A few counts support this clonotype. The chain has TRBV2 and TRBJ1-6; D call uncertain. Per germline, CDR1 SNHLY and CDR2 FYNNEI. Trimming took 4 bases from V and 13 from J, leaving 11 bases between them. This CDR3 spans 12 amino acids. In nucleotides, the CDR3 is TGTGCCAGCAGTGTCCATTCTCTTCCCCTCCACTTT. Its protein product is CASSVHSLPLHF.

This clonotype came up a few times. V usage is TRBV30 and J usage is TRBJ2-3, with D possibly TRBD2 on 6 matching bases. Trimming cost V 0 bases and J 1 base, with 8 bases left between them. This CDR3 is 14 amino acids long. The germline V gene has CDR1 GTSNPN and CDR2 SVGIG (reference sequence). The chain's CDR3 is CAWSVASGTDTQYF. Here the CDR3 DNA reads TGTGCCTGGAGTGTAGCTAGCGGCACAGATACGCAGTATTTT. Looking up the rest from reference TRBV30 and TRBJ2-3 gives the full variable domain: SQTIHQWPATLVQPVGSPLSLECTVEGTSNPNLYWYRQAAGRGLQLLFYSVGIGQISSEVPQNLSASRPQDRQFILSSKKLLLSDSGFYLCAWSVASGTDTQYFGPGTRLTVL.

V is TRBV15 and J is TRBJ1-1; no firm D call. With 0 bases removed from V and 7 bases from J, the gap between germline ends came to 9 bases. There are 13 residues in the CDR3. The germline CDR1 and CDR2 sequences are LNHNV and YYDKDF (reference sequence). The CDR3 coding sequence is TGTGCCACCAGCAGAGAGGAAGGCAGTGAAGCTTTCTTT. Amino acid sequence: CATSREEGSEAFF.

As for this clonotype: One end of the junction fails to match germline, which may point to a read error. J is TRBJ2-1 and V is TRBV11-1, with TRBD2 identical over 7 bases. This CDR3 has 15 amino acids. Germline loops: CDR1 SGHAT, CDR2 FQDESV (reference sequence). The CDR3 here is CVSSDGEGMYNEQFF. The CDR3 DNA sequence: TGTGTCAGCAGCGATGGGGAGGGAATGTACAATGAGCAGTTCTTC. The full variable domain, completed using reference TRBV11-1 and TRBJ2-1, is EAEVAQSPRYKITEKSQAVAFWCDPISGHATLYWYRQILGQGPELLVQFQDESVVDDSQLPKDRFSAERLKGVDSTLKIQPAELGDSAMYLCVSSDGEGMYNEQFFGPGTRLTVL.

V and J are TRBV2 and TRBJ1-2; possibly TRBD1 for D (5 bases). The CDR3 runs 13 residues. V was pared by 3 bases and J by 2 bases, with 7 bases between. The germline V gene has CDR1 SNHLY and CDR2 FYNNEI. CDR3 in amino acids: CASSEGRNYGYTF. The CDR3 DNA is TGTGCCAGCAGTGAGGGACGGAACTATGGCTACACCTTC.

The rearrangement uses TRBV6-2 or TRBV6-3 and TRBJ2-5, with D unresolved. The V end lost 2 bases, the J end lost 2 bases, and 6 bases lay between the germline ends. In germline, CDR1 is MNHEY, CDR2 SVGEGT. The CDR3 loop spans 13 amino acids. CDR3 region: CASSYTVQETQYF. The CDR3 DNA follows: TGTGCCAGCAGTTACACTGTTCAAGAGACCCAGTACTTC.

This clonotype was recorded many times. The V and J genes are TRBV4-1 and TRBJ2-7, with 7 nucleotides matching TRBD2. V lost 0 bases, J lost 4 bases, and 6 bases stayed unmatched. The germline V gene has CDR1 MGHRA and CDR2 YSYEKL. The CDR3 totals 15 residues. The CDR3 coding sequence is TGCGCCAGCAGCCAAGATAGTCCTAGCGGTTACGAGCAGTACTTC. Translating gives CASSQDSPSGYEQYF.

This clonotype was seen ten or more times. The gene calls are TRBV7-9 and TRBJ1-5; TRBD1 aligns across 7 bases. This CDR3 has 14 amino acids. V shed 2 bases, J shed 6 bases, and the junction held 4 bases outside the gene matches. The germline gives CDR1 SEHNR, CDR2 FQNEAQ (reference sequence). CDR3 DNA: TGTGCCAGCAGCTTAAGTGGGGACAGTCAGCCCCAGCATTTT. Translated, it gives CASSLSGDSQPQHF.

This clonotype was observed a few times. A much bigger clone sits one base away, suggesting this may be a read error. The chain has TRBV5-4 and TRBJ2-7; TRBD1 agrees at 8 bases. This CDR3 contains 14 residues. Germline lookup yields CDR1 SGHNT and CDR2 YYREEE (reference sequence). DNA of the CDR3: TGTGCCAGCAGTCTACCGGGACAGGTCTACGAGCAGCACTTC. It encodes CASSLPGQVYEQHF. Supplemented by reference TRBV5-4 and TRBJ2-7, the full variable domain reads ETGVTQSPTHLIKTRGQQVTLRCSSQSGHNTVSWYQQALGQGPQFIFQYYREEENGRGNFPPRFSGLQFPNYSSELNVNALELDDSALYLCASSLPGQVYEQHFGPGTRLTVT.

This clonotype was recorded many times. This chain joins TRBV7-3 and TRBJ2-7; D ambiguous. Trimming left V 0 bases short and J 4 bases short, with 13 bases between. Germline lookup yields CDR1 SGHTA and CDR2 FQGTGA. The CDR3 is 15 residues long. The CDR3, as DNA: TGTGCCAGCAGCTTAACGGGCAGTTCAGCGTACGAGCAGTACTTC. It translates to CASSLTGSSAYEQYF.

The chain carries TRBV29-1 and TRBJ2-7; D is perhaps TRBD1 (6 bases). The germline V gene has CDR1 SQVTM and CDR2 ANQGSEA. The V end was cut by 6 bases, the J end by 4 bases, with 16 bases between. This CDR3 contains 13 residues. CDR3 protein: CSVATGTSYEQYF. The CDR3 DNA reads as TGCAGCGTGGCAACCGGGACATCATACGAGCAGTACTTC.

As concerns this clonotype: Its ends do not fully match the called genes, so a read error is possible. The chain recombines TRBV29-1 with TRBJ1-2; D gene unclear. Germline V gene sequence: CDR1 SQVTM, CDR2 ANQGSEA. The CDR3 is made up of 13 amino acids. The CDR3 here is CSVGSNTEYGYAF. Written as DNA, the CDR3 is TGCAGCGTTGGGAGTAATACGGAATATGGCTACGCCTTC.

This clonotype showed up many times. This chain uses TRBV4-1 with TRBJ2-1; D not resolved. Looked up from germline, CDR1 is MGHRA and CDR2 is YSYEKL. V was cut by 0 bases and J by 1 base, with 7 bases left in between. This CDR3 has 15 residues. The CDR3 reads CASSQDRGSYNEQFF. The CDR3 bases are TGCGCCAGCAGCCAAGATCGAGGTTCCTACAATGAGCAGTTCTTC.

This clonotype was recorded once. CDR3 bases: TGTGCCAGCAGCCCTCAGATTATTTCTAGCGGGAGACATAATGAGCAGTTCTTC. It is translated as CASSPQIISSGRHNEQFF. The chain joins TRBV7-6 to TRBJ2-1, with 10 bases matching TRBD2. V lost 5 bases and J lost 7; bases outside the gene matches: 17. This CDR3 spans 18 amino acids. CDR1 SGHVS and CDR2 FNYEAQ come from the germline V gene.

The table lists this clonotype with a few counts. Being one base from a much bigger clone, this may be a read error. DNA of the CDR3: TGTGGCAGCCTTCACTCCGGGACTAGCACCGAGCAGTACTTC. Translated, it gives CGSLHSGTSTEQYF. V and J are TRBV2 and TRBJ2-7, with 9 bases matching TRBD2. CDR3 length equals 14 residues. Germline V CDR1 and CDR2: SNHLY, FYNNEI.

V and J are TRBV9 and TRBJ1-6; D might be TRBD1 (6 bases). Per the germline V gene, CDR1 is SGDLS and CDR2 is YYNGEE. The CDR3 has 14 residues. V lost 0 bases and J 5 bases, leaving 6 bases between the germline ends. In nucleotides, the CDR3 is TGTGCCAGCAGCGTAGCAGGGGATAATTCACCCCTCCACTTT. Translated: CASSVAGDNSPLHF.

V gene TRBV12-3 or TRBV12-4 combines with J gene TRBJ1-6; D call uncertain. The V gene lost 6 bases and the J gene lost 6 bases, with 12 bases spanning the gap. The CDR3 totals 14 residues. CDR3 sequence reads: CASREPGLNSPLHF. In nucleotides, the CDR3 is TGTGCCAGCAGAGAACCGGGCCTTAATTCACCCCTCCACTTT.

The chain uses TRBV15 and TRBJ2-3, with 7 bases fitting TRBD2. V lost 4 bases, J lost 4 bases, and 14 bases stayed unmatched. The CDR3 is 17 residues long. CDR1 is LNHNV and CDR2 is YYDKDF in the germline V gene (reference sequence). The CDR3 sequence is CATSKRSASGVADTQYF. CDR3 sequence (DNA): TGTGCCACCAGCAAGAGATCTGCTAGCGGAGTGGCAGATACGCAGTATTTT.

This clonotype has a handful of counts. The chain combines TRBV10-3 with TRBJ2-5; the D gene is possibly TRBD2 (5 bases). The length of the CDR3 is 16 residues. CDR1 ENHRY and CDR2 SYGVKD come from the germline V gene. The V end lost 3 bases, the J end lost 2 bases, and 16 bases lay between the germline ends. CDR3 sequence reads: CAISEPRGVGQETQYF. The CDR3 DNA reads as TGTGCCATCAGTGAACCTCGGGGAGTGGGTCAAGAGACCCAGTACTTC.